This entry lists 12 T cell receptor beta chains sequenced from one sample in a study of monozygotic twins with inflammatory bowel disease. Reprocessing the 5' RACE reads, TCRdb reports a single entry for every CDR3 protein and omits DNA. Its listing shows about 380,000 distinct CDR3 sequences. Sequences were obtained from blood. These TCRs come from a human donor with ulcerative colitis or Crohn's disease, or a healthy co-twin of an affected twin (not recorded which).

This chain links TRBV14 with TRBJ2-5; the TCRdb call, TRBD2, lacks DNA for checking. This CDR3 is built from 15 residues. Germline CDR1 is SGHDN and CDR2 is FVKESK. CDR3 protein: CASSQRDLSKETQYF.

The CDR3 loop reads CATSRDSAGRDGYTF. The rearrangement uses TRBV15 and TRBJ1-2. This CDR3 has 15 amino acids. Germline CDR1 and CDR2: LNHNV and YYDKDF (reference sequence).

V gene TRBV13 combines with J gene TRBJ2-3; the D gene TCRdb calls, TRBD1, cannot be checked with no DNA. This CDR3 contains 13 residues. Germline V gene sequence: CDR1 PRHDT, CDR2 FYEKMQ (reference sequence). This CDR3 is CASSWTGTDTQYF.

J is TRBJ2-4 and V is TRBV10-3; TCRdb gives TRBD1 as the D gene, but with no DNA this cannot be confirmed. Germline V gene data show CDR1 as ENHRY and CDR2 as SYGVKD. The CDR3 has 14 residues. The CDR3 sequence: CAIRAGTGFNIQYF.

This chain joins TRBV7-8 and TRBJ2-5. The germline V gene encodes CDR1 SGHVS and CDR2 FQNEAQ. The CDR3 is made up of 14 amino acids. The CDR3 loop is CASSLPNRSSKSFF.

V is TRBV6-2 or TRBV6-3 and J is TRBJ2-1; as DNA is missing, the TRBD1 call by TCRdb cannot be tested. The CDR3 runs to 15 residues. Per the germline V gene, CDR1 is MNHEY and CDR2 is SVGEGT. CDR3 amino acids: CASSYVGQGFHEQFF.

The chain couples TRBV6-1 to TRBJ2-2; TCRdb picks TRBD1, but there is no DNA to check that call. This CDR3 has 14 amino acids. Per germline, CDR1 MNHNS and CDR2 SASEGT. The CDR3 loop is CASSEYRVLGELFF.

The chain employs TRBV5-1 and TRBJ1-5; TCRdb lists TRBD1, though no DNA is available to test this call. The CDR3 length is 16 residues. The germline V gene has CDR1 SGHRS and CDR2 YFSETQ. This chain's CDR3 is CANSLAGAYSNQPQHF.

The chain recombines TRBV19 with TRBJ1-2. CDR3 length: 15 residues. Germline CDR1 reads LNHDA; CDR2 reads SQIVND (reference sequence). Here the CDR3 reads CASISLAAQNYGYTF.

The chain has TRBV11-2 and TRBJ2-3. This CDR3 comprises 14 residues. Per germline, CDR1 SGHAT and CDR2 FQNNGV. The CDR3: CASSLSVDTDTQYF. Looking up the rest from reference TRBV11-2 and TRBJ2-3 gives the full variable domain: EAGVAQSPRYKIIEKRQSVAFWCNPISGHATLYWYQQILGQGPKLLIQFQNNGVVDDSQLPKDRFSAERLKGVDSTLKIQPAKLEDSAVYLCASSLSVDTDTQYFGPGTRLTVL.

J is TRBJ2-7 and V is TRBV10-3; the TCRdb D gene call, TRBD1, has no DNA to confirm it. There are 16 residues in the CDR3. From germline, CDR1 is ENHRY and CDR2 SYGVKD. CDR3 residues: CAISAGTGALTYEQYF.

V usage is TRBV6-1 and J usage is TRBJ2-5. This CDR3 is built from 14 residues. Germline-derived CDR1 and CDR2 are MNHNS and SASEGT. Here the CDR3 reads CASRKTSYPETQYF.